This T cell receptor beta chain was documented in a study of neoadjuvant anti-PD-1 for oral cavity cancer. The repertoire was sequenced with immunoSEQ multiplex PCR; TCRdb's copy has only in-frame clones and lacks some. The table shows tens of thousands of clones, with roughly nine tenths occurring only once. Turning to this clone: The antigen is undetermined.

As for time point: after neoadjuvant nivolumab, at surgical resection. Whole-study results and caveats: Only a few patients per response group were TCR-analyzed; validation needed. PBMC Gini-index clonality exceeded responders' in non-responders post-nivolumab.

Per the germline V gene, CDR1 is SGHNT and CDR2 is YYREEE (reference sequence). Trimming at V came to 0 bases and at J to 0 bases, leaving 6 bases not matched to a gene. There are 17 residues in the CDR3. The sequence was obtained from a person between 40 and 80 years old with oral cavity squamous cell carcinoma. Sequences were derived from PBMCs, sampled after nivolumab (anti-PD-1) treatment. This rearrangement joins TRBV5-4 to TRBJ2-1, with TRBD2 identical over 7 bases. For the CDR3, the DNA is TGTGCCAGCAGCTTGGCTCTCGGCGGGAGCTCCTACAATGAGCAGTTCTTC. The encoded protein is CASSLALGGSSYNEQFF.